This T cell receptor (beta chain) was identified during a study of blood T cell repertoires in COVID-19. Authors' analysis steps: Nucleated cell counts were estimated from reference gene primer amplification. Measured with immunoSEQ multiplex PCR; TCRdb has only the in-frame clones, and not every one. V and J calls plus clone size are reproduced from that table; the DNA served to infer D and trimming. This sample carries 140,000 to 150,000 clones, approximately 88% of them seen once, and the ten largest clones take 1.2%. The cohort comprised adults aged about 18 to 90 years residing in approximately 22 US areas. Participants' reported clinical history set cohort assignment. Germline loops: CDR1 SEHNR, CDR2 FQNEAQ (reference sequence). V lost 4 bases, J lost 4 bases, and 5 bases stayed unmatched. This CDR3 spans 14 amino acids.

Specimen: PBMCs or T cells enriched from blood (not recorded which). The TCR sequence derives from a woman aged 30 to 39 with acute COVID-19. The chain is built from TRBV7-9 and TRBJ1-2; 8 positions agree with TRBD1. CDR3 loop: CASSSGQALYGYTF. DNA of the CDR3: TGTGCCAGCAGCTCGGGACAGGCACTCTATGGCTACACCTTC.